The text below deals with one T cell receptor beta chain. Authors' data handling: Quantification of nucleated cells was approximated via reference gene primer amplification. Clones were sequenced by immunoSEQ multiplex PCR, and TCRdb holds only the in-frame ones, with some missing. V and J calls and clone size are given by that table; D and trimming were obtained from the DNA. The repertoire includes about 39,000 clones, more than 75% of them detected once, and roughly 14% sits in the top ten. These data originate in a study of blood T cell repertoires in COVID-19. Whole-study context: Samples representing acute and convalescent COVID-19 were sourced from the United States, Italy and Spain. PBMCs, B-cell-depleted T cells, or T cells were the source of the cDNA or gDNA that made up the material.

The CDR3 is made up of 18 amino acids. Germline V gene data show CDR1 as SGDLS and CDR2 as YYNGEE. V lost 3 bases, J lost 4 bases, and 25 bases lay in between. The chain combines TRBV9 with TRBJ1-2; possibly TRBD1 for D (6 bases). The sample comprised peripheral blood. This receptor was identified in a man aged 50-60 years with active or convalescent COVID-19. CDR3 sequence reads: CASSGRIKSGQAIYGYTF. CDR3 sequence (DNA): TGTGCCAGCAGCGGACGCATCAAATCGGGACAAGCAATCTATGGCTACACCTTC.